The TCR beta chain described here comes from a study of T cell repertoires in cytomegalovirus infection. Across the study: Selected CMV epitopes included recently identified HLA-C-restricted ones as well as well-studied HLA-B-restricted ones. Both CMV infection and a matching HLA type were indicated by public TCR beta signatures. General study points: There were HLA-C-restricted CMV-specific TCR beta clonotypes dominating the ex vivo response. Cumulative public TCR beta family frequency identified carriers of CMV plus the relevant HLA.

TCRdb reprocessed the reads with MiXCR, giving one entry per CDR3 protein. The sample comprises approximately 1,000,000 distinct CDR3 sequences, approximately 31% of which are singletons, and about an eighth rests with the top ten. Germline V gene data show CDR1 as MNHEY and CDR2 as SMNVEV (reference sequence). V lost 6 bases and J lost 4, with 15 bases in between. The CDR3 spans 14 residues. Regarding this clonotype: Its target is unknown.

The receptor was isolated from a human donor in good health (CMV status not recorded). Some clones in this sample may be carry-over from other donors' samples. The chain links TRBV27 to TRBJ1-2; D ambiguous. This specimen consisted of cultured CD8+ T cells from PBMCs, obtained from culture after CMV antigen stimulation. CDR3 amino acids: CASREAGVAYGYTF. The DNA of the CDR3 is TGTGCCAGCAGGGAGGCTGGGGTCGCCTATGGCTACACCTTC.